Reported below is one TCR beta chain. This clonotype came up a few times. Its antigen remains unidentified. No base-level quality is on record; no much larger clone is a single base apart. The sample belongs to a study of T cells after yellow fever vaccination (dated by TCRdb to between 2018 and 2020). Regarding the study in general: The SMART-Seq v4 Ultra Low Input RNA kit was used to prepare libraries from fractions with low cell numbers. Two healthy male donors, one aged 18 to 30 and one aged 30 to 40 years, made up the cohort. Blood was collected at multiple timepoints before and after primary and secondary immunization, and bulk PBMC replicates and cell subsets were isolated. To track T-cell clones before and after primary and booster YFV17D yellow fever vaccination, bulk TCR alpha and beta repertoires were sequenced longitudinally. Summary of the overall study and its limitations: The study included only two donors, which limits how far the findings can be generalized. A small fraction of clonotypes showed up in both the CD4 and CD8 compartments, probably as a result of convergent recombination. Compared with the primary T-cell response, the secondary T-cell response was faster but weaker, reaching its peak on day 5 rather than on day 15. After the booster, most of the clones that had expanded following primary vaccination were detected again (around 95% of CD4 and 85% to 90% of CD8), which suggests that memory was broadly maintained. Because abundant contaminating clonotypes from the bulk population could be contained in FACS-sorted repertoires, computational filtering was required.

The sample's treatment or condition label, decoded: live attenuated yellow fever vaccine strain. At every blood-draw timepoint, two biological replicates of bulk PBMCs were collected. A standard Ficoll-Paque protocol was used to isolate PBMCs from peripheral blood. TriZol was used to extract RNA from bulk PBMCs, CD4 and CD8 fractions, and dextramer-positive and dextramer-negative fractions. TCR cDNA was synthesized by 5'RACE template switching, through which a universal primer site and unique molecular identifiers were introduced. Priming of cDNA synthesis was performed from both the TCR alpha and TCR beta constant segments. Two PCR steps were used to amplify libraries, with sample barcodes and sequencing adapters being added in the second step. Sequencing of libraries was performed on Illumina HiSeq 2500 (2x100 bp) or NovaSeq (2x150 bp). In the paper's pipeline: Demultiplexing of reads and collapsing into UMI consensus sequences were performed with MIGEC, and V(D)J alignment was carried out with MiXCR. Vaccine-responding clonotypes were defined with edgeR using replicate PBMC samples, requiring FDR below 0.01 and a log2 fold change above 5 up to day 15. Bulk clonotypes were assigned CD4 or CD8 identity according to which sequenced CD4 or CD8 repertoire held them at higher abundance. Using fastp trimming at Q25 and MiXCR clonotype assembly, TCRdb reanalyzed the public sequencing data and kept in-frame beta chains. Under each unique CDR3 protein, matching rows form one entry showing the most common genes and DNA. None of the V and J calls come from the authors' own analysis; TCRdb made them. This sample holds some 670,000 distinct CDR3 sequences; 10% to 15% were observed only once. The ten largest make up 15% of the sample.

This material consisted of PBMCs, taken on the day of the yellow fever booster vaccination. This receptor was taken from a man in his thirties or forties who received the YFV17D yellow fever vaccine.

The CDR3 loop reads CASSLAPQGEQFF. The sequenced DNA: TGTGCCAGCAGCTTGGCCCCCCAGGGTGAGCAGTTCTTC. This chain is built from TRBV5-6 and TRBJ2-1; a tentative D call is TRBD1 (5 bases match). CDR1 SGHDT and CDR2 YYEEEE were looked up in the germline V gene. V lost 0 bases and J lost 9 bases; the stretch between them is 10 bases long. The CDR3 sequence holds 13 residues, the cysteine and phenylalanine included. Here the CDR3 DNA is all that survives: 39 bases in frame from base 1. The CDR3, completed at both ends by the reference TRBV5-6 and TRBJ2-1 genes, gives the full variable domain DAGVTQSPTHLIKTRGQQVTLRCSPKSGHDTVSWYQQALGQGPQFIFQYYEEEERQRGNFPDRFSGHQFPNYSSELNVNALLLGDSALYLCASSLAPQGEQFFGPGTRLTVL.